One and the same sample provided the 27 T cell receptor beta chains below, sequenced in a study of neurological immune-mediated disorders. In TCRdb, the 5' RACE reads were re-called with MiXCR into one record per CDR3 protein. The profile shows around 10,000 distinct CDR3 sequences, 20% to 25% of them singletons. Material for sequencing was CD8+ T cells from blood. These receptors originate from a woman aged 55-70 years with HTLV-1-associated myelopathy (HAM/TSP).

As to this clonotype: It may be a read error: a sequence one base away is much more abundant. The chain is built from TRBV4-1 and TRBJ1-5, with D uncertain. Germline V gene lookup returns CDR1 MGHRA and CDR2 YSYEKL. There are 15 residues in the CDR3. V shed 4 bases and J shed 4 bases, with 14 bases lying between them. The CDR3 nucleotides are TGCGCCAGCAGCCCCCTGGTCGGGAGAAATCAGCCCCAGCATTTT. Its translation is CASSPLVGRNQPQHF.

This clonotype appeared many times. The chain is built from TRBV5-1 and TRBJ2-2; TRBD2 might be the D (6 bases). Per germline, CDR1 SGHRS and CDR2 YFSETQ. The CDR3 spans 16 residues. Trimming removed 6 bases from V and 1 base from J, with 16 bases in between. CDR3 in amino acids: CASTLGGRMNTGELFF. For the CDR3, the DNA is TGCGCCAGCACCCTTGGTGGGAGGATGAACACCGGGGAGCTGTTTTTT.

Ten or more counts support this clonotype. This chain connects TRBV2 to TRBJ2-7; tentative D call: TRBD2 (6 bases). Germline values: CDR1 SNHLY, CDR2 FYNNEI. Trimming cost V 10 bases and J 2 bases, with 18 bases left between them. This CDR3 spans 14 amino acids. DNA of the CDR3: TGTGCCATCCGCGGGGTTCTCCTTCCCTACGAGCAGTACTTC. Translation: CAIRGVLLPYEQYF.

This clonotype was picked up many times. This chain joins TRBV7-9 and TRBJ2-1, with unresolved D. Trimming took off 5 bases at V and 6 bases at J, with 17 bases between the two ends. The length of the CDR3 is 15 residues. Germline V gene sequence: CDR1 SEHNR, CDR2 FQNEAQ (reference sequence). The CDR3 sequence is CASSPPPPPGNEQFF. DNA for the CDR3: TGTGCCAGCAGCCCGCCTCCCCCGCCCGGCAATGAGCAGTTCTTC.

The chain uses TRBV20-1 and TRBJ1-2; TRBD1 agrees at 8 bases. Trimming cost V 5 bases and J 12 bases; bases outside gene matches: 11. The length of the CDR3 is 12 residues. The germline CDR1 and CDR2 sequences are DFQATT and SNEGSKA (reference sequence). The DNA of the CDR3 is TGCAGTGCTGGATCCGGACAGGGTTATAACACCTTC. Protein product: CSAGSGQGYNTF.

This clonotype was counted many times. The chain joins TRBV9 to TRBJ2-1; D is undetermined. V lost 2 bases to trimming and J lost 4 bases, with 16 bases between them. The CDR3 runs to 16 residues. Germline V CDR1 and CDR2: SGDLS, YYNGEE. CDR3 in DNA: TGTGCCAGCAGCGTTAGTTCGGGTTCGCCGTACAATGAGCAGTTCTTC. This gives the protein CASSVSSGSPYNEQFF.

This clonotype has a count of ten or more. The chain has TRBV6-1 and TRBJ2-1; tentative D call: TRBD1 (5 bases). V shed 1 base and J shed 8 bases, with 15 bases lying between them. Germline V gene sequence: CDR1 MNHNS, CDR2 SASEGT. The CDR3 spans 15 residues. The CDR3 reads CASSEGRQRPHEQFF. CDR3 bases: TGTGCCAGCAGTGAAGGCAGACAGAGACCACATGAGCAGTTCTTC.

This clonotype was observed many times. The chain combines TRBV7-9 with TRBJ2-7, with 11 nucleotides matching TRBD2. The CDR3 is 16 amino acids. Germline CDR1 is SEHNR and CDR2 is FQNEAQ (reference sequence). Germline trimming cut 5 bases from V and 6 bases from J; bases unmatched to any gene: 12. CDR3 region: CASSRETSGGSVEQYF. CDR3 bases: TGTGCCAGCAGCAGGGAAACTAGCGGGGGATCAGTCGAGCAGTACTTC.

The table lists this clonotype with many counts. The chain joins TRBV20-1 to TRBJ1-2; D unresolved. This CDR3 is 15 amino acids long. CDR1 and CDR2 (germline): DFQATT, SNEGSKA (reference sequence). Trimming took off 5 bases at V and 0 bases at J, with 16 bases between the two ends. The CDR3 nucleotides are TGCAGTGCTCCCGCTGATTTAGGACCTAACTATGGCTACACCTTC. As protein: CSAPADLGPNYGYTF.

A single count supports this clonotype. A much larger clone is a single base away; this may be a read error. The conserved phenylalanine or tryptophan is not found at the CDR3 terminus, so this likely reflects a read error. V is TRBV2 and J is TRBJ2-4, with TRBD1 matching 7 bases. Trimming cost V 5 bases and J 0 bases; bases outside gene matches: 7. The CDR3 length is 16 residues. The V gene's germline CDR1 is SNHLY and CDR2 FYNNEI. The CDR3 DNA reads as TGTGCCAGCAGTCGCCGGGACAGCCTAGCCAAAAACATTCAGTACCTC. Protein: CASSRRDSLAKNIQYL.

This clonotype is labeled as medium-sized. The chain uses TRBV20-1 and TRBJ1-3; D not certain. The CDR3 length is 18 residues. Germline CDR1 is DFQATT and CDR2 is SNEGSKA (reference sequence). With 0 bases removed from V and 0 bases from J, the gap between germline ends came to 18 bases. The CDR3 nucleotides are TGCAGTGCTAGAGATACTCTCGGGCAGTTTAGCTCTGGAAACACCATATATTTT. It is translated as CSARDTLGQFSSGNTIYF.

At least ten counts were recorded for this clonotype. V gene TRBV12-3 or TRBV12-4 combines with J gene TRBJ1-2; D is unresolved. Trimming took off 6 bases at V and 2 bases at J, with 13 bases between the two ends. This CDR3 has 14 amino acids. The CDR3 DNA follows: TGTGCCAGCAGCCCCTGGGAAGGCAACTATGGCTACACCTTC. Amino acid sequence: CASSPWEGNYGYTF.

This clonotype showed up many times. The chain has TRBV25-1 and TRBJ1-1; 8 nucleotides align to TRBD1. This CDR3 has 15 residues. Germline V CDR1 and CDR2: MGHDK, SYGVNS. The trim removed 5 bases at V and 3 bases at J, leaving 8 bases unmatched. The CDR3 DNA is TGTGCCAGCAGTCCAACCTCGACAGGGGACACTGAAGCTTTCTTT. Translated: CASSPTSTGDTEAFF.

This clonotype was seen repeatedly, ten times or more. V gene TRBV6-8 combines with J gene TRBJ2-5, with a possible D match to TRBD1 (5 bases). Between the trimmed V and J ends, which lost 2 bases and 1 base, there was a span of 5 bases. CDR1 and CDR2 from the germline V gene are MNHGY and SAAAGT. The CDR3 is made up of 13 amino acids. This chain's CDR3 is CASSYDSQETQYF. As DNA, the CDR3 is TGTGCCAGCAGTTACGACAGCCAAGAGACCCAGTACTTC.

This clonotype was found many times. The V call is TRBV20-1, the J call TRBJ2-1; the D gene is possibly TRBD1 (5 bases). Trimming left V 0 bases short and J 5 bases short, with 20 bases between. The germline V gene encodes CDR1 DFQATT and CDR2 SNEGSKA (reference sequence). This CDR3 comprises 17 residues. The CDR3 sequence is CSARDRTSGFVDNEQFF. The CDR3 coding sequence is TGCAGTGCTAGAGATAGGACGTCAGGGTTTGTGGACAATGAGCAGTTCTTC.

This clonotype was detected ten times or more. The V call is TRBV5-1, the J call TRBJ1-1, with unresolved D. Looked up from germline, CDR1 is SGHRS and CDR2 is YFSETQ. Trimming shortened V by 2 bases and J by 4 bases, and 12 bases separated the two germline ends. This CDR3 contains 14 residues. In DNA, the CDR3 is TGCGCCAGCAGCTTAACCTACCTAGGCACTGAAGCTTTCTTT. This translates into CASSLTYLGTEAFF.

This clonotype was counted at least ten times. The V gene is TRBV13, the J gene TRBJ2-5, with D perhaps TRBD2 (6 bases). The CDR3 spans 15 residues. CDR1 PRHDT and CDR2 FYEKMQ come from the germline V gene (reference sequence). V lost 5 bases, J lost 2 bases, and 15 bases lay in between. CDR3 nucleotides: TGTGCCAGCAGCCGAACCTCCGCGGGGCAAGAGACCCAGTACTTC. Translation: CASSRTSAGQETQYF.

This clonotype has a count of ten or more. The J gene is TRBJ2-5, the V gene TRBV20-1; 12 bases are a match to TRBD2. Unmatched junction bases numbered 5, after V lost 5 bases and J lost 1 base. The CDR3 has 15 amino acids. The V gene's germline CDR1 is DFQATT and CDR2 SNEGSKA (reference sequence). The DNA for the CDR3 is TGCAGTGCTGCACGGACTAGCGGGGTCCAAGAGACCCAGTACTTC. It yields the protein CSAARTSGVQETQYF.

This clonotype was observed at least ten times. The V and J genes are TRBV5-1 and TRBJ1-1; D may be TRBD1 (6 bases). The germline V and J ends were trimmed by 4 bases and 5 bases, with 21 bases remaining between them. The germline CDR1 and CDR2 sequences are SGHRS and YFSETQ. This CDR3 contains 16 residues. The CDR3: CASSPMRGWNLTEAFF. CDR3 coding DNA: TGCGCCAGCAGCCCGATGAGGGGGTGGAATTTGACTGAAGCTTTCTTT.

This clonotype was seen ten or more times. V usage is TRBV20-1 and J usage is TRBJ2-1; 7 bases match TRBD2. This CDR3 is built from 14 residues. Germline CDR1 is DFQATT and CDR2 is SNEGSKA (reference sequence). The V and J ends lost 5 bases and 6 bases, in that order; junction bases with no gene match: 10. The CDR3 loop is CSAPEWGGSNEQFF. The DNA for the CDR3 is TGCAGTGCTCCCGAGTGGGGGGGAAGCAATGAGCAGTTCTTC.

This clonotype occurred many times. V and J are TRBV10-3 and TRBJ2-1; 11 bases are a match to TRBD2. Trimming removed 10 bases from V and 5 bases from J; junction bases left unmatched: 13. The CDR3 is 16 residues long. Germline values: CDR1 ENHRY, CDR2 SYGVKD. In nucleotides, the CDR3 is TGTGCCACCCTAGCGGGGGGCCCTTCTCTAAACAATGAGCAGTTCTTC. Protein sequence: CATLAGGPSLNNEQFF.

This clonotype was found many times. V usage is TRBV4-2 and J usage is TRBJ2-4, with 8 bases that match TRBD2. The CDR3 is 15 residues long. After removal of 2 bases from V and 2 bases from J, the junction contained 2 bases not matched to a gene. Per the germline V gene, CDR1 is LGHNA and CDR2 is YNFKEQ. The CDR3 region is CASSQRTSTKNIQYF. The CDR3 DNA is TGTGCCAGCAGCCAAAGGACTAGCACCAAAAACATTCAGTACTTC.

This clonotype was detected ten times or more. The V gene is TRBV14, the J gene TRBJ1-1, with D unclear. Germline values: CDR1 SGHDN, CDR2 FVKESK. The CDR3 is 15 amino acids. V gave up 3 bases and J gave up 7 bases, with 18 bases separating them. Here the CDR3 DNA reads TGTGCCAGCAGCCATCACCCTCTACCATTCGGTGAAGCTTTCTTT. Amino acids: CASSHHPLPFGEAFF.

This clonotype has ten or more counts. The CDR3 DNA sequence: TGCAGTGCTAGAGCCCTGGGGGGGCCCCGCTATGGCTACACCTTC. Translation: CSARALGGPRYGYTF. This sequence joins TRBV20-1 and TRBJ1-2; D is perhaps TRBD1 (6 bases). The CDR3 loop spans 15 amino acids. Deletions cut 1 base from V and 4 bases from J, with 16 bases between. In germline, CDR1 is DFQATT, CDR2 SNEGSKA (reference sequence).

A note on this clonotype: A much larger clone differs from this one at a single base, so this may be a read error. The gene calls are TRBV30 and TRBJ1-5; the D gene is possibly TRBD1 (5 bases). The CDR3 has 13 residues. CDR1 is GTSNPN, CDR2 SVGIG, per germline (reference sequence). This CDR3 is CAWSMQGRQTQHF. CDR3 bases: TGTGCCTGGAGTATGCAGGGCCGTCAGACCCAGCATTTT.

This clonotype was seen many times. The rearrangement uses TRBV20-1 and TRBJ2-3; 15 bases are a match to TRBD2. The length of the CDR3 is 19 residues. Germline V gene sequence: CDR1 DFQATT, CDR2 SNEGSKA (reference sequence). J gave up 3 bases and V 1 base, and 11 bases lay outside the gene matches. The CDR3 here is CSARARTSGGVIVTDTQYF. CDR3 DNA sequence: TGCAGTGCTAGAGCCAGGACTAGCGGGGGGGTTATCGTGACAGATACGCAGTATTTT.

This clonotype was observed many times. This chain uses TRBV5-1 with TRBJ1-1; D may be TRBD1 (5 bases). The CDR3 has 14 amino acids. V was pared by 4 bases and J by 1 base, with 11 bases between. CDR1 and CDR2 from the germline V gene are SGHRS and YFSETQ. CDR3 DNA: TGCGCCAGCAGCCGGACTGACAGGAACACTGAAGCTTTCTTT. This translates into CASSRTDRNTEAFF.